This T cell receptor (beta chain) was sequenced during a study of Ad26.COV2.S vaccination and SARS-CoV-2 variants. Specified treatment: about 20 received Ad26.COV2.S at low or high dose, single or two shots; a few received placebo; per-sample allocation not given. Samples came from day 63 after the first vaccine or placebo injection. An Ad26 vector expressing Wuhan-strain SARS-CoV-2 spike constituted the vaccine. The length of the CDR3 is 15 residues. Trimming left V 5 bases short and J 2 bases short, with 13 bases between. Germline V lookup: CDR1 LNHDA, CDR2 SQIVND (reference sequence). Study results and limitations: There was reportedly substantial breadth in spike-specific CD8+ and CD4+ T cell responses after vaccination.

In the case of this clone: The antigen is undetermined.

Profiling relied on immunoSEQ multiplex PCR, and the TCRdb table lists in-frame clones only, not all of them. The table lists about 350,000 clones, about 88% of them singletons, with around a tenth in the top ten. The specimen was peripheral blood, collected in a trial of Ad26.COV2.S vaccine versus placebo. This TCR was sampled from a person between 18 and 59 years old who received the Ad26.COV2.S COVID-19 vaccine or a placebo. This chain joins TRBV19 and TRBJ1-5; D uncertain. Here the CDR3 reads CASSVPPAGNQPQHF. Here the CDR3 DNA reads TGTGCCAGTAGTGTACCCCCGGCAGGCAATCAGCCCCAGCATTTT.